This entry lists 9 T cell receptor beta chains sequenced from one sample in a study of blood T cell repertoires in COVID-19. Repertoires were generated with immunoSEQ multiplex PCR, while TCRdb's copy carries only in-frame clones and drops some. The profile covers 200,000 to 250,000 clones, with roughly 90% appearing a single time and approximately 3% taken by the ten largest. Specimen: PBMCs or T cells enriched from blood (not recorded which). Every receptor here comes from a woman aged 45-65 years in a cohort exposed to, infected with or recovered from COVID-19 (not recorded which).

The V and J genes are TRBV7-2 and TRBJ1-1; D not certain. Trimming cost V 7 bases and J 6 bases, with 12 bases left between them. This CDR3 comprises 12 residues. Per germline, CDR1 SGHTA and CDR2 FQGNSA. CDR3 DNA sequence: TGTGCCAGCAAAAGGGAGGGATCTGAAGCTTTCTTT. Encoded protein: CASKREGSEAFF. Looking up the rest from reference TRBV7-2 and TRBJ1-1 gives the full variable domain: GAGVSQSPSNKVTEKGKDVELRCDPISGHTALYWYRQSLGQGLEFLIYFQGNSAPDKSGLPSDRFSAERTGGSVSTLTIQRTQQEDSAVYLCASKREGSEAFFGQGTRLTVV.

The chain uses TRBV5-1 and TRBJ2-4; unclear D gene. The CDR3 spans 16 residues. Germline CDR1 is SGHRS and CDR2 is YFSETQ. The V end lost 0 bases, the J end lost 0 bases, and 10 bases lay between the germline ends. CDR3 loop: CASSLGDTLAKNIQYF. The CDR3 coding sequence is TGCGCCAGCAGCTTGGGAGACACTCTAGCCAAAAACATTCAGTACTTC.

The V gene is TRBV6-5, the J gene TRBJ2-3; 7 positions agree with TRBD1. Germline loops: CDR1 MNHEY, CDR2 SVGAGI. Trimming removed 9 bases from V and 1 base from J; junction bases left unmatched: 4. This CDR3 has 13 amino acids. The CDR3 DNA is TGTGCCAGAGGACAGGTTCGCACAGATACGCAGTATTTT. Translating gives CARGQVRTDTQYF.

The chain is built from TRBV7-8 and TRBJ1-2; TRBD1 might be the D (6 bases). Trimming took off 3 bases at V and 4 bases at J, with 18 bases between the two ends. Germline values: CDR1 SGHVS, CDR2 FQNEAQ. The CDR3 length is 16 residues. In DNA form, the CDR3 reads TGTGCCAGCAGCTTGGGTCCACAGGGTTATGGCTATGGCTACACCTTC. Its protein product is CASSLGPQGYGYGYTF.

This clone is a singleton in its sample. V and J are TRBV12-3 or TRBV12-4 and TRBJ1-2, with a weak D call TRBD1 (6 bases). The V end lost 2 bases, the J end lost 11 bases, and 15 bases lay between the germline ends. The CDR3 runs to 13 residues. CDR3 sequence reads: CASSLRTVQGYTF. The CDR3 region has the DNA TGTGCCAGCAGTTTAAGGACGGTTCAGGGGTACACCTTC.

V gene TRBV6-2 or TRBV6-3 combines with J gene TRBJ1-2; D is perhaps TRBD1 (5 bases). Germline loops: CDR1 MNHEY, CDR2 SVGEGT. CDR3 length equals 14 residues. Trimming left V 6 bases short and J 6 bases short, with 17 bases between. The CDR3 loop is CASSFRVPGNGYTF. The CDR3 coding sequence is TGTGCCAGCAGCTTCCGAGTTCCAGGGAATGGCTACACCTTC.

The rearrangement joins TRBV29-1 to TRBJ1-3, with D hard to call. The germline CDR1 and CDR2 sequences are SQVTM and ANQGSEA. Trimming shortened V by 1 base and J by 0 bases, and 4 bases separated the two germline ends. CDR3 length equals 13 residues. CDR3 residues: CSVEVSSGNTIYF. The CDR3 nucleotides read TGCAGCGTTGAAGTCAGCTCTGGAAACACCATATATTTT.

This clone came up once. The DNA of the CDR3 is TGTGCCAGCAAGGGCGGTTCCGGGACTAGCGGGGGAAACAATGAGCAGTTCTTC. It codes for CASKGGSGTSGGNNEQFF. V gene TRBV2 combines with J gene TRBJ2-1; TRBD2 aligns across 14 bases. The germline V gene encodes CDR1 SNHLY and CDR2 FYNNEI. The CDR3 is 18 residues long. V was pared by 7 bases and J by 5 bases, with 13 bases of the junction left unmatched.

V usage is TRBV30 and J usage is TRBJ2-3; a possible D gene is TRBD1 (5 bases). Germline CDR1 reads GTSNPN; CDR2 reads SVGIG (reference sequence). V was cut by 3 bases and J by 0 bases, with 13 bases left in between. This CDR3 is 15 amino acids long. CDR3 bases: TGTGCCTGGAGCCCAGGGCGGTGGAGCACAGATACGCAGTATTTT. Residues: CAWSPGRWSTDTQYF.